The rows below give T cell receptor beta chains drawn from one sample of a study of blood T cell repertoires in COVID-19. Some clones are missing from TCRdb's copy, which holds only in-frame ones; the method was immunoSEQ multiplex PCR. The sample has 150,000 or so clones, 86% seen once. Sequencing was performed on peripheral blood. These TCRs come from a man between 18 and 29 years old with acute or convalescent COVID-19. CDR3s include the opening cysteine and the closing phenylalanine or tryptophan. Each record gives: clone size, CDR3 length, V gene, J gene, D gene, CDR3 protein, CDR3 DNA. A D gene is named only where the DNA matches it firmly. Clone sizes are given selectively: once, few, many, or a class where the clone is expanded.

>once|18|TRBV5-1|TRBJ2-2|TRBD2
CASSLPRLAGAGTGELFF
TGCGCCAGCAGCTTACCAAGACTAGCGGGGGCGGGCACCGGGGAGCTGTTTTTT
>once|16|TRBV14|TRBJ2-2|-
CASSPIEGAYTGELFF
TGTGCCAGCAGCCCCATTGAAGGGGCGTACACCGGGGAGCTGTTTTTT
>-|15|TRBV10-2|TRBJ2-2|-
CASKGQGRDTGELFF
TGCGCCAGCAAGGGTCAGGGGCGCGACACCGGGGAGCTGTTTTTT
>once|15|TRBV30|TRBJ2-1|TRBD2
CAWRTGLAAYNEQFF
TGTGCCTGGAGAACTGGGCTAGCGGCTTACAATGAGCAGTTCTTC
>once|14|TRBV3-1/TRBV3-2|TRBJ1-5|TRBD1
CASSPRTGGQPQHF
TGTGCCAGCAGCCCCAGGACAGGGGGTCAGCCCCAGCATTTT
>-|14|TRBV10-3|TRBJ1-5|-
CAIRGGGGNQPQHF
TGTGCCATCCGGGGGGGCGGGGGGAATCAGCCCCAGCATTTT
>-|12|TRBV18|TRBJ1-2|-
CASSDKNYGYTF
TGTGCCAGCTCAGACAAGAACTATGGCTACACCTTC
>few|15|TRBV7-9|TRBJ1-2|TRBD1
CASSLQGVINYGYTF
TGTGCCAGCAGCTTACAGGGGGTAATTAACTATGGCTACACCTTC
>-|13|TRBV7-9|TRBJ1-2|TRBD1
CASSAQGAGGYTF
TGTGCCAGCAGCGCGCAGGGGGCGGGTGGCTACACCTTC
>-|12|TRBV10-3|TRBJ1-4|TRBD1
CAIGQGVEKLFF
TGTGCCATCGGCCAGGGGGTTGAAAAACTGTTTTTT
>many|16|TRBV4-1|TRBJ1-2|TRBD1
CASSHRDRTPFYGYTF
TGCGCCAGCAGCCACCGGGACAGGACCCCTTTCTATGGCTACACCTTC
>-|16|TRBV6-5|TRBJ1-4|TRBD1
CASSYLGTGRDEKLFF
TGTGCCAGCAGTTACCTTGGGACAGGGCGCGATGAAAAACTGTTTTTT
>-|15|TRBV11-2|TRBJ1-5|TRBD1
CASSSGTGIDQPQHF
TGTGCCAGCAGCTCCGGGACAGGGATCGATCAGCCCCAGCATTTT
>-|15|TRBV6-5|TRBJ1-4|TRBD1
CASSYGGQTNEKLFF
TGTGCCAGCAGTTACGGGGGACAGACTAATGAAAAACTGTTTTTT
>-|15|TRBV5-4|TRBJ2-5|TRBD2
CASSLTAGGPETQYF
TGTGCCAGCAGCTTGACAGCGGGGGGGCCGGAGACCCAGTACTTC
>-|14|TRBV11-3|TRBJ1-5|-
CASTTGVPNQPQHF
TGTGCCAGCACGACAGGAGTTCCCAATCAGCCCCAGCATTTT
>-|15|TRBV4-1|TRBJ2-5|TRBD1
CASSQMTGLRETQYF
TGCGCCAGCAGCCAGATGACAGGGTTAAGAGAGACCCAGTACTTC
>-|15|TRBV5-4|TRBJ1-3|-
CASSHRETSGNTIYF
TGTGCCAGCAGCCACAGGGAGACCTCTGGAAACACCATATATTTT
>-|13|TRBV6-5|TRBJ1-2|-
CASRPTQNYGYTF
TGTGCCAGCAGACCTACACAGAACTATGGCTACACCTTC
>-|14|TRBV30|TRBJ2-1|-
CAWSVIQKYNEQFF
TGTGCCTGGAGTGTGATCCAGAAATACAATGAGCAGTTCTTC
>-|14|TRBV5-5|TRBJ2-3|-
CASSPLFSTDTQYF
TGTGCCAGCAGCCCCTTGTTCAGCACAGATACGCAGTATTTT
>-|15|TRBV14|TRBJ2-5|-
CASSQDWRSKETQYF
TGTGCCAGCAGCCAAGATTGGAGAAGTAAAGAGACCCAGTACTTC
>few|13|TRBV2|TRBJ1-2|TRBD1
CASSYRGDVGYTF
TGTGCCAGCAGTTACAGGGGCGATGTTGGCTACACCTTC
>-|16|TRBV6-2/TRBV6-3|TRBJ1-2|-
CASSYTGGAAEDRYTF
TGTGCCAGCAGTTATACCGGGGGAGCGGCCGAGGATCGCTACACCTTC
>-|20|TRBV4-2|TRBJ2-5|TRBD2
CASSHRGTSGGGGREETQYF
TGTGCCAGCAGCCATCGCGGGACTAGCGGGGGAGGCGGGAGGGAAGAGACCCAGTACTTC
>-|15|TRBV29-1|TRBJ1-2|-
CSVGKGADFDYGYTF
TGCAGCGTTGGGAAAGGGGCCGATTTTGACTATGGCTACACCTTC
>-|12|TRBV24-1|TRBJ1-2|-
CATSDRDYGYTF
TGTGCCACCAGTGACAGGGATTATGGCTACACCTTC
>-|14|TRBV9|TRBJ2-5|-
CASSVNSGTETQYF
TGTGCCAGCAGCGTAAATTCAGGCACGGAGACCCAGTACTTC
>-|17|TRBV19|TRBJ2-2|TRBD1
CASSIGWGQGNTGELFF
TGTGCCAGTAGTATAGGTTGGGGACAGGGGAACACCGGGGAGCTGTTTTTT
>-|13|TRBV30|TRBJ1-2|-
CAWQGRSDYGYTF
TGTGCCTGGCAGGGGAGATCAGACTATGGCTACACCTTC
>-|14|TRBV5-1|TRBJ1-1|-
CASSLGAGNTEAFF
TGCGCCAGCAGCTTGGGGGCCGGGAACACTGAAGCTTTCTTT
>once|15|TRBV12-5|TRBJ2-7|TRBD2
CASGLGEIAGHEQYF
TGTGCTAGTGGTTTGGGTGAAATAGCGGGGCACGAGCAGTACTTC
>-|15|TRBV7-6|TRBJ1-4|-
CASSPTQGINEKLFF
TGTGCCAGCAGCCCCACTCAGGGTATTAATGAAAAACTGTTTTTT
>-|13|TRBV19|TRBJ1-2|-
CATFRGANYGYTF
TGTGCCACCTTCAGGGGAGCTAACTATGGCTACACCTTC
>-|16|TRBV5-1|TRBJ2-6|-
CASSPEPREGANVLTF
TGCGCCAGCAGCCCTGAGCCCCGAGAGGGGGCCAACGTCCTGACTTTC
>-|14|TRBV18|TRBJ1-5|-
CASSPRQDNQPQHF
TGTGCCAGCTCACCTAGACAGGATAATCAGCCCCAGCATTTT
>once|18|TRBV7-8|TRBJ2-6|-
CASSPDRFRLSGANVLTF
TGTGCCAGCAGTCCAGACAGGTTTAGGCTTTCTGGGGCCAACGTCCTGACTTTC
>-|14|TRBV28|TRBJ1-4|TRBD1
CASTTGTANEKLFF
TGTGCCAGCACCACCGGGACAGCAAATGAAAAACTGTTTTTT
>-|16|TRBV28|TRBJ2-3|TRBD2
CASSLGGGGARDTQYF
TGTGCCAGCAGTTTAGGTGGCGGGGGGGCTCGGGATACGCAGTATTTT
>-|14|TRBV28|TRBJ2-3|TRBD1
CASSPTGLLDTQYF
TGTGCCAGCAGCCCGACAGGGTTACTAGATACGCAGTATTTT
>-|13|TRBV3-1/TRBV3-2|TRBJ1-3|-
CASSQSQGNTIYF
TGTGCCAGCAGCCAATCACAAGGAAACACCATATATTTT
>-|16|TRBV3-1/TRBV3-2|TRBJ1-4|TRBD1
CASSQDVPGGNEKLFF
TGTGCCAGCAGCCAAGATGTGCCAGGGGGTAATGAAAAACTGTTTTTT
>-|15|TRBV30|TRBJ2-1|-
CAWSVPATDYNEQFF
TGTGCCTGGAGTGTACCCGCTACCGATTACAATGAGCAGTTCTTC
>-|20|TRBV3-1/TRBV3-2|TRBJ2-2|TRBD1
CASSRKGQGAYPSNTGELFF
TGTGCCAGCAGCCGCAAGGGACAGGGGGCTTATCCCTCGAACACCGGGGAGCTGTTTTTT
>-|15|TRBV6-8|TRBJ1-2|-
CASSGMGGGNYGYTF
TGTGCCAGCAGTGGAATGGGGGGGGGTAACTATGGCTACACCTTC
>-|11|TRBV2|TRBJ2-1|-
CASSPYNEQFF
TGTGCCAGCAGTCCTTACAATGAGCAGTTCTTC
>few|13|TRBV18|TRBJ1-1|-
CASSNDRNTEAFF
TGTGCCAGCTCAAATGACAGGAACACTGAAGCTTTCTTT
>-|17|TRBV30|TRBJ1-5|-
CAWSPRRGGGGNQPQHF
TGTGCCTGGAGTCCCCGGCGGGGGGGCGGTGGCAATCAGCCCCAGCATTTT
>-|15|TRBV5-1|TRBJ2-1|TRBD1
CASSFDPGGHNEQFF
TGCGCCAGCAGCTTTGATCCAGGGGGCCACAATGAGCAGTTCTTC
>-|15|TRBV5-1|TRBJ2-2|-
CASSLRTDETGELFF
TGCGCCAGCAGCTTGCGGACAGACGAGACCGGGGAGCTGTTTTTT
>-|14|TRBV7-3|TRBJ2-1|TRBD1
CASSLRQGANEQFF
TGTGCCAGCAGCTTAAGGCAGGGGGCCAATGAGCAGTTCTTC
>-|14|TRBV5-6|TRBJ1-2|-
CASSSGQLNYGYTF
TGTGCCAGCAGCTCAGGACAGCTAAACTATGGCTACACCTTC
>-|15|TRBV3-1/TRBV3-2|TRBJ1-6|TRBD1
CASKDRGSYNSLLHF
TGTGCCAGCAAGGACAGGGGATCCTATAATTCACTCCTCCACTTT
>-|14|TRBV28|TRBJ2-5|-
CASSPSPKGETQYF
TGTGCCAGCAGTCCGAGTCCGAAGGGGGAGACCCAGTACTTC
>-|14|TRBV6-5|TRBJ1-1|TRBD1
CASSPGQGRAEAFF
TGTGCCAGCAGTCCTGGACAGGGGAGGGCTGAAGCTTTCTTT
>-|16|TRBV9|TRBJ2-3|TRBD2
CASSVVPGLAKDTQYF
TGTGCCAGCAGCGTAGTCCCGGGACTAGCGAAAGATACGCAGTATTTT
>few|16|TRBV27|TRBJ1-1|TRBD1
CASSPRDSLPNTEAFF
TGTGCCAGCAGTCCCCGGGACAGCTTACCGAACACTGAAGCTTTCTTT
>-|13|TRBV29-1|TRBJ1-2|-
CSVSRWEGYGYTF
TGCAGCGTGAGCCGGTGGGAGGGCTATGGCTACACCTTC
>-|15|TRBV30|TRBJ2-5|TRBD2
CAWSPGAGGPETQYF
TGTGCCTGGAGTCCCGGGGCGGGGGGCCCAGAGACCCAGTACTTC